These 5 T cell receptor beta chains came from one sample sequenced in a study of siplizumab effects on memory and regulatory T cells. The protocol was immunoSEQ multiplex PCR, while the TCRdb copy is restricted to in-frame clones and leaves out a portion. The sample lists about 40,000 clones, around 89% seen once, with less than 0.3% in the top ten. Sequencing was carried out using naive CD4+ T cells sorted from blood. The receptors were sampled from a human donor in good health.

This chain joins TRBV4-1 and TRBJ2-1; 7 bases are a match to TRBD2. Germline V gene sequence: CDR1 MGHRA, CDR2 YSYEKL. CDR3 length: 17 residues. Trimming at V came to 3 bases and at J to 0 bases, leaving 8 bases not matched to a gene. In DNA, the CDR3 is TGCGCCAGCAGCCACAAGGGACTACCGAGCTCCTACAATGAGCAGTTCTTC. It encodes CASSHKGLPSSYNEQFF.

This clone occurred a few times. The chain combines TRBV7-9 with TRBJ1-2; D is undetermined. Germline loops: CDR1 SEHNR, CDR2 FQNEAQ (reference sequence). V was cut by 5 bases and J by 0 bases, with 7 bases left in between. The length of the CDR3 is 13 residues. Here the CDR3 DNA reads TGTGCCAGCAGCCAGCAACCTAACTATGGCTACACCTTC. Protein product: CASSQQPNYGYTF.

The chain combines TRBV2 with TRBJ2-5; the D call may be TRBD1 or TRBD2 (5 bases each). CDR3 length: 14 amino acids. Germline CDR1 SNHLY, CDR2 FYNNEI. V was cut by 8 bases and J by 4 bases, with 17 bases left in between. The CDR3 DNA is TGTGCCAGCGGCGGGCCAGGGTATCGAGAGACCCAGTACTTC. Translation: CASGGPGYRETQYF.

The V gene is TRBV2, the J gene TRBJ2-2; no definite D call. Germline V gene sequence: CDR1 SNHLY, CDR2 FYNNEI. V gave up 5 bases and J gave up 11 bases, with 12 bases separating them. The CDR3 has 12 residues. The CDR3 loop reads CASSSDVPELFF. DNA of the CDR3: TGTGCCAGCAGTTCCGACGTCCCTGAGCTGTTTTTT.

This clone was seen just once. The chain links TRBV9 to TRBJ2-1, with D perhaps matching TRBD2 (5 bases). Germline V gene data show CDR1 as SGDLS and CDR2 as YYNGEE. The CDR3 length is 15 residues. With 0 bases removed from V and 4 bases from J, the gap between germline ends came to 11 bases. CDR3 region: CASSVAASRYNEQFF. CDR3 bases: TGTGCCAGCAGCGTAGCGGCTAGCAGGTACAATGAGCAGTTCTTC. Together with reference TRBV9 and TRBJ2-1, the CDR3 gives the full variable domain: DSGVTQTPKHLITATGQRVTLRCSPRSGDLSVYWYQQSLDQGLQFLIQYYNGEERAKGNILERFSAQQFPDLHSELNLSSLELGDSALYFCASSVAASRYNEQFFGPGTRLTVL.